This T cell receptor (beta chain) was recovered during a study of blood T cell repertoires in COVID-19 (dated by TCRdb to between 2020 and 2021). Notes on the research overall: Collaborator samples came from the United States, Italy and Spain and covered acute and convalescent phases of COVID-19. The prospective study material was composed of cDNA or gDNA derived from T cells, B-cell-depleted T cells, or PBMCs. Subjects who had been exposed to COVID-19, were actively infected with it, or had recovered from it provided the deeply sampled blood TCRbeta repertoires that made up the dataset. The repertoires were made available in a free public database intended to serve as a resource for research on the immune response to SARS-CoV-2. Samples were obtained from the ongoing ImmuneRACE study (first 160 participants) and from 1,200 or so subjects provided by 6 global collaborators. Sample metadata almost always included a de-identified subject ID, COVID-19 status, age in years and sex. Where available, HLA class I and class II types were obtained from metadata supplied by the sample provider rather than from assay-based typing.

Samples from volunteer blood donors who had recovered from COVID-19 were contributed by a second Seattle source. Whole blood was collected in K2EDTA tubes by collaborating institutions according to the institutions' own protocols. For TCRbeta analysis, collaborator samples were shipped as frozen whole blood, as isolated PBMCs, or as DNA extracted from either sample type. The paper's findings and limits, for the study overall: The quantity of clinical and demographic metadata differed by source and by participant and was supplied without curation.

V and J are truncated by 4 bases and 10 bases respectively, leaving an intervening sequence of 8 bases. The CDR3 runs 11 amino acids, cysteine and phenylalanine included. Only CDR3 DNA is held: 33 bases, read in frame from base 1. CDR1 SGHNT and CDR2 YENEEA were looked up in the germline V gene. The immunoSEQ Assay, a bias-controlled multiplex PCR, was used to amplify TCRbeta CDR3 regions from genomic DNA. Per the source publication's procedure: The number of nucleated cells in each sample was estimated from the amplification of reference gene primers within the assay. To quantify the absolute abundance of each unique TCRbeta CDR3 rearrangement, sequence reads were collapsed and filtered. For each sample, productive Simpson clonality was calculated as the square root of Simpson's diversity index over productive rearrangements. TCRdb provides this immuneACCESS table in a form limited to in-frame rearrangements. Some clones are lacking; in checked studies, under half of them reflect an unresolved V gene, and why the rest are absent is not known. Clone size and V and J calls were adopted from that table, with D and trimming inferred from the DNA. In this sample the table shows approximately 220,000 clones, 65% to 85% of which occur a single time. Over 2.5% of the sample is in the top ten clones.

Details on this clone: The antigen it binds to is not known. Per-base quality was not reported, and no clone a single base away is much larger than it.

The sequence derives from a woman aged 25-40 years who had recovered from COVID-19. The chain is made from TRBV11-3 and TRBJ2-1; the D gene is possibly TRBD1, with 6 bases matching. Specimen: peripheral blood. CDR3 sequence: CASSSGTEQFF. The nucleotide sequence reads TGTGCCAGCAGCTCCGGGACAGAGCAGTTCTTC.